The clone carrying this T cell receptor beta chain was counted a few times. TCRdb called the RACE reads again in MiXCR, with one record for every CDR3 protein. This table has tens of thousands of distinct CDR3 sequences, around 9.5% appearing once. The source of the sample is a study of human T cells and chemical hapten exposure. As for time point: patch test 3, about 24 weeks after DPC sensitization. Treatment given: therapeutic diphenylcyclopropenone sensitization with weekly scalp DPC. It was unfractionated whole blood from which total RNA was extracted. Blood was drawn before each patch test was applied. The ends were cut back, 0 bases at V and 5 bases at J, with 11 bases in the middle. The CDR3 spans 14 residues. CDR1 and CDR2 from the germline V gene are LGHDT and YNNKEL (reference sequence).

The chain links TRBV3-1 to TRBJ2-7; D is perhaps TRBD1 (6 bases). The sample consisted of whole blood, taken in connection with sensitization to the hapten diphenylcyclopropenone (DPC). This sequence was found in a man aged 50 to 59 with alopecia areata. Some clones in this sample may be carry-over from other donors' samples. The CDR3 sequence is CASSQEGGTHEQYF. Written as DNA, the CDR3 is TGTGCCAGCAGCCAAGAAGGGGGAACCCACGAGCAGTACTTC.